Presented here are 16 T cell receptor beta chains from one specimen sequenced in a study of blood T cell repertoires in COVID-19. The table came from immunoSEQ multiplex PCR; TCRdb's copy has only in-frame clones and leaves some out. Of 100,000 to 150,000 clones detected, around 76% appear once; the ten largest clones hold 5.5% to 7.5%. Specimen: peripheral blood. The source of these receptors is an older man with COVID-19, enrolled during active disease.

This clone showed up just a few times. CDR3 nucleotide sequence: TGTGCCAGCAGCCATAGCGGGAGGATCGACGAGCAGTACTTC. It encodes CASSHSGRIDEQYF. V gene TRBV5-4 combines with J gene TRBJ2-7; 10 positions agree with TRBD2. This CDR3 has 14 amino acids. Germline trimming cut 4 bases from V and 5 bases from J; bases unmatched to any gene: 6. Germline CDR1 is SGHNT and CDR2 is YYREEE (reference sequence).

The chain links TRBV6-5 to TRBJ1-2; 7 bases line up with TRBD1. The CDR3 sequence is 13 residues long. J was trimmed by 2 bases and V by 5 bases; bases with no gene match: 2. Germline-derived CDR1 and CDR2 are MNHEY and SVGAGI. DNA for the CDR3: TGTGCCAGCAGTCGGGACAGAAACTATGGCTACACCTTC. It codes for CASSRDRNYGYTF.

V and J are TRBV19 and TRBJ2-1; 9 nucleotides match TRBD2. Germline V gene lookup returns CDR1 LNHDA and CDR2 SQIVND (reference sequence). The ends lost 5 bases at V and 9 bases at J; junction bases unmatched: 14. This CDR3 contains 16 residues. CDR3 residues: CASSPELAGVTGEQFF. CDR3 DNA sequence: TGTGCCAGTAGTCCGGAACTAGCGGGCGTTACAGGTGAGCAGTTCTTC.

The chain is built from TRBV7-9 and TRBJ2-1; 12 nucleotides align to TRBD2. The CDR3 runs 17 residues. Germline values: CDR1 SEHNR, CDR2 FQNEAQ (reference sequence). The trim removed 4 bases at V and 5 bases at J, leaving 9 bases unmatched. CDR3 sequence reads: CASSSSVWTSGNNEQFF. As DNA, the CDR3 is TGTGCCAGCAGCTCCTCGGTGTGGACTAGCGGGAACAATGAGCAGTTCTTC.

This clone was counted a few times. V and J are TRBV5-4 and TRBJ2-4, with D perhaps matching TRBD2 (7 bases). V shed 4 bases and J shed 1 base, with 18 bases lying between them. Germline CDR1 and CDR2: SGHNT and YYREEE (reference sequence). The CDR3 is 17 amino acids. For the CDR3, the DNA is TGTGCCAGCAGCCCGGGGGGCAGACCCCTGGCCAAAAACATTCAGTACTTC. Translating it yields CASSPGGRPLAKNIQYF.

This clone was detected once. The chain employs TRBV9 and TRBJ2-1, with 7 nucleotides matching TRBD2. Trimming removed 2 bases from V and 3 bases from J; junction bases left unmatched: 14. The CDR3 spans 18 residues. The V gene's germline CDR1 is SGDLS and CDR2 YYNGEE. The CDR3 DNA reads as TGTGCCAGCAGCGTCGGAAATAGTCGGGCTAGCGGCTACAATGAGCAGTTCTTC. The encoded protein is CASSVGNSRASGYNEQFF.

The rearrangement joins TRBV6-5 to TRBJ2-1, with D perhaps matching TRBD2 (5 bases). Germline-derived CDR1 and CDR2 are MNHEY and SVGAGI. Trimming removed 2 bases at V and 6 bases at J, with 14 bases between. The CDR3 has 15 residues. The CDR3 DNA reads TGTGCCAGCAGTTACAATTTCGAGGGCTTCAATGAGCAGTTCTTC. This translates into CASSYNFEGFNEQFF.

This CDR3 reads CASSLTSGGWETQYF. Written as DNA, the CDR3 is TGTGCCAGCAGCTTAACGAGCGGGGGTTGGGAGACCCAGTACTTC. J is TRBJ2-5 and V is TRBV7-3; 8 nucleotides match TRBD2. This CDR3 has 15 amino acids. The trim removed 0 bases at V and 5 bases at J, leaving 5 bases unmatched. Germline V CDR1 and CDR2: SGHTA, FQGTGA.

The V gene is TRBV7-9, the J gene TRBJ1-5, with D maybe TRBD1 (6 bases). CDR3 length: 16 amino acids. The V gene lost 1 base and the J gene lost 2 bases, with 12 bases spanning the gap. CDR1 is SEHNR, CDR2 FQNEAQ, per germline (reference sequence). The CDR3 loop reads CASSLDGGAGNQPQHF. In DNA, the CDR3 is TGTGCCAGCAGCTTAGATGGGGGGGCTGGCAATCAGCCCCAGCATTTT.

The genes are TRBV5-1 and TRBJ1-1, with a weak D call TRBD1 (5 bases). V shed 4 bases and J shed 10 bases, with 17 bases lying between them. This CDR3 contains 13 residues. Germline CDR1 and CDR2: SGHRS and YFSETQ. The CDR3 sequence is CASSPIVGLGAFF. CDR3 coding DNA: TGCGCCAGCAGCCCAATTGTGGGACTCGGAGCTTTCTTT.

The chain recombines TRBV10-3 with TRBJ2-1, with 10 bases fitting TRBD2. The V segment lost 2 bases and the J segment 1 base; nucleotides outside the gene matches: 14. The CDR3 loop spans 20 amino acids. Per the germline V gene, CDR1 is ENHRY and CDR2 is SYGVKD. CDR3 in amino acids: CAISEPQGIASGGSYNEQFF. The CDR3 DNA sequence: TGTGCCATCAGTGAGCCACAGGGGATTGCTAGCGGGGGTTCCTACAATGAGCAGTTCTTC.

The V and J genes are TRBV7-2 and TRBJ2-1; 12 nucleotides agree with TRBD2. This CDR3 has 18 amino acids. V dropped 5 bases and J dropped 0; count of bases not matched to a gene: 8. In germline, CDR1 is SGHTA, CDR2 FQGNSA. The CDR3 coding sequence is TGTGCCAGCAGCCAATGGACTAGCGGGGCCGACTCCTACAATGAGCAGTTCTTC. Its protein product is CASSQWTSGADSYNEQFF.

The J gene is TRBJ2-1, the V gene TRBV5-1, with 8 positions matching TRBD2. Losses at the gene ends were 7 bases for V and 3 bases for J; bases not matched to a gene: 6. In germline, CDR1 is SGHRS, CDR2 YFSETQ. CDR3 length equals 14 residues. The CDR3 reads CASVRGLDYNEQFF. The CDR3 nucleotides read TGCGCCAGCGTGCGGGGACTAGACTACAATGAGCAGTTCTTC.

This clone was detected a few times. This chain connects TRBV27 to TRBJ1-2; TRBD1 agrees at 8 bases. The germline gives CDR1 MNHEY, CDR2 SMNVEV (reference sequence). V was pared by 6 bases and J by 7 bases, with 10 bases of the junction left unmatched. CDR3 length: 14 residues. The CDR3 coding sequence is TGTGCCAGCAGCTCCAGGGGGCGCTTGGGTGGCTACACCTTC. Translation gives CASSSRGRLGGYTF.

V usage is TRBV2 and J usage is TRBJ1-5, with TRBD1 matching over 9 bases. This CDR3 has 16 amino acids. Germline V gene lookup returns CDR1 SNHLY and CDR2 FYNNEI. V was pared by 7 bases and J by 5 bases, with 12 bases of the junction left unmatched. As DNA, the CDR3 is TGTGCCAGCACCGATGGACAGGGGACTATTTATCAGCCCCAGCATTTT. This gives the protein CASTDGQGTIYQPQHF.

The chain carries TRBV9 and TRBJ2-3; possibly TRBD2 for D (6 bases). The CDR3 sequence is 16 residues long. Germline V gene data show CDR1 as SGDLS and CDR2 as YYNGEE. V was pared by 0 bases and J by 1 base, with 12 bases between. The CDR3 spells CASSVGGWGGTDTQYF. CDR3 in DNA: TGTGCCAGCAGCGTAGGGGGATGGGGGGGCACAGATACGCAGTATTTT.